This record covers a single T cell receptor (beta chain). Its antigen is unknown. The method was immunoSEQ multiplex PCR; TCRdb's version includes in-frame clones alone and lacks a portion of them. The sample gives around 72,000 clones, 82% of which show up once; approximately 0.4% is in the top ten. The source of the sample is a study of OX40 agonist ivuxolimab in advanced cancers. Unmatched junction bases numbered 9, after V lost 0 bases and J lost 2 bases. The germline CDR1 and CDR2 sequences are SGDLS and YYNGEE. CDR3 length: 17 amino acids. Study-level results: Several nonresponders also turned out to have low normalized T-cell clonal expansion.

The chain uses TRBV9 and TRBJ2-3, with TRBD2 identical over 7 bases. Sample: CD4+ or CD8+ T cells sorted from blood, taken in a trial of the OX40 agonist ivuxolimab. The receptor comes from an adult with an advanced solid tumor such as melanoma, head and neck, liver or kidney cancer. The CDR3 is CASSVAQGSGYTDTQYF. Written as DNA, the CDR3 is TGTGCCAGCAGCGTAGCTCAGGGTAGCGGGTACACAGATACGCAGTATTTT. The complete variable domain, with remaining parts taken from reference TRBV9 and TRBJ2-3, reads DSGVTQTPKHLITATGQRVTLRCSPRSGDLSVYWYQQSLDQGLQFLIQYYNGEERAKGNILERFSAQQFPDLHSELNLSSLELGDSALYFCASSVAQGSGYTDTQYFGPGTRLTVL.